Each of the 9 T cell receptor beta chains below was sequenced from the same sample in a study of CD8 T cells in Susac syndrome. RNA totalling roughly 0.45 to 1 ug underwent reverse transcription with random hexamers. TCRdb independently ran MiXCR on the immunoSEQ multiplex PCR reads; one entry per CDR3 protein. Of under 350,000 distinct CDR3 sequences in the sample, under 95% were seen once. Sample: CD4+ T cells from PBMCs. These receptors originate from a human donor with multiple sclerosis.

The CDR3 here is CASSLGRVNYGYTF. The CDR3 DNA is TGCGCCAGCAGCTTGGGACGGGTTAACTATGGCTACACCTTC. This chain uses TRBV5-1 with TRBJ1-2, with D hard to call. The germline V and J ends were trimmed by 0 bases and 1 base, with 7 bases remaining between them. The V gene's germline CDR1 is SGHRS and CDR2 YFSETQ. This CDR3 region has 14 residues.

V usage is TRBV3-1 and J usage is TRBJ2-2, with TRBD1 as a possible D gene (6 bases). The germline V gene encodes CDR1 LGHDT and CDR2 YNNKEL (reference sequence). Trimming removed 5 bases at V and 7 bases at J, with 14 bases between. The CDR3 totals 14 residues. CDR3 sequence reads: CASSYRVTSGELFF. The CDR3 coding sequence is TGTGCCAGCAGCTACAGGGTAACGAGCGGGGAGCTGTTTTTT.

This clonotype was observed once. This sequence joins TRBV7-9 and TRBJ1-2; 8 nucleotides agree with TRBD1. V lost 4 bases and J lost 8; bases outside the gene matches: 6. The germline V gene has CDR1 SEHNR and CDR2 FQNEAQ (reference sequence). CDR3 length equals 13 residues. The CDR3 region has the DNA TGTGCCAGCAGCTCGACAGGGGAAAAAGGCTACACCTTC. Translated: CASSSTGEKGYTF.

This chain uses TRBV29-1 with TRBJ1-1; D unresolved. Germline-derived CDR1 and CDR2 are SQVTM and ANQGSEA. The CDR3 has 13 residues. Trimming left V 4 bases short and J 0 bases short, with 9 bases between. The CDR3 sequence is CSVARRMNTEAFF. DNA for the CDR3: TGCAGCGTTGCACGACGGATGAACACTGAAGCTTTCTTT. Looking up the rest from reference TRBV29-1 and TRBJ1-1 gives the full variable domain: SAVISQKPSRDICQRGTSLTIQCQVDSQVTMMFWYRQQPGQSLTLIATANQGSEATYESGFVIDKFPISRPNLTFSTLTVSNMSPEDSSIYLCSVARRMNTEAFFGQGTRLTVV.

The rearrangement links TRBV30 to TRBJ1-6; D ambiguous. Trimming shortened V by 8 bases and J by 7 bases, and 15 bases separated the two germline ends. The CDR3 sequence is 13 residues long. CDR1 GTSNPN and CDR2 SVGIG come from the germline V gene (reference sequence). In DNA, the CDR3 is TGTGCCGCCGGCCAGGCTGACAATTCACCCCTCCACTTT. Its protein product is CAAGQADNSPLHF.

The chain carries TRBV5-1 and TRBJ1-5; D not resolved. The CDR3 runs 16 residues. Trimming took 4 bases from V and 0 from J, leaving 14 bases between them. Germline CDR1 and CDR2: SGHRS and YFSETQ. This CDR3 reads CASSLGTQPSNQPQHF. Here the CDR3 DNA reads TGCGCCAGCAGCCTCGGAACCCAACCTAGCAATCAGCCCCAGCATTTT.

The chain links TRBV30 to TRBJ1-2; D is unclear. V lost 1 base to trimming and J lost 4 bases, with 4 bases between them. CDR1 is GTSNPN, CDR2 SVGIG, per germline (reference sequence). The CDR3 spans 11 residues. The CDR3 DNA reads as TGTGCCTGGAGTGATTCCTATGGCTACACCTTC. Translated: CAWSDSYGYTF.

This clonotype appeared a single time. The chain combines TRBV4-1 with TRBJ2-2, with TRBD1 as a possible D gene (6 bases). The CDR3 runs 16 residues. The germline CDR1 and CDR2 sequences are MGHRA and YSYEKL. The germline V and J ends were trimmed by 4 bases and 4 bases, with 16 bases remaining between them. CDR3 loop: CASSPSSGARTGELFF. CDR3 in DNA: TGCGCCAGCAGCCCATCCTCAGGGGCGCGCACCGGGGAGCTGTTTTTT.

The sample holds one count of this clonotype. The J gene is TRBJ2-1, the V gene TRBV4-1, with 9 bases that match TRBD2. From germline, CDR1 is MGHRA and CDR2 YSYEKL. This CDR3 spans 15 amino acids. V shed 1 base, J shed 10 bases, and the junction held 8 bases outside the gene matches. The CDR3 here is CASSQVGSGRREQFF. The DNA of the CDR3 is TGCGCCAGCAGCCAAGTAGGTAGCGGGAGAAGGGAGCAGTTCTTC.